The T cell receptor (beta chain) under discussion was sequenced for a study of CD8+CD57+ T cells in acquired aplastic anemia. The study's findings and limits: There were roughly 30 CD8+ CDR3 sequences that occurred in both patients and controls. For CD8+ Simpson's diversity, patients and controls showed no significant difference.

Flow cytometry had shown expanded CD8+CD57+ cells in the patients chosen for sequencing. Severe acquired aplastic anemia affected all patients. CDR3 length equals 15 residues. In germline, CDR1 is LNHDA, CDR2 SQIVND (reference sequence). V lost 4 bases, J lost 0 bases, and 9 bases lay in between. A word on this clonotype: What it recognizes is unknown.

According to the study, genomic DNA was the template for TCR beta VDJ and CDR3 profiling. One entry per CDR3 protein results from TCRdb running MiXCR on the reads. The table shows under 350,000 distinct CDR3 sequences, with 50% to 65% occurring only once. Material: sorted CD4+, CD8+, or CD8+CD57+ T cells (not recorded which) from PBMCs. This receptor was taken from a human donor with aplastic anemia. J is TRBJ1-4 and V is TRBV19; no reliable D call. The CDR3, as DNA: TGTGCCAGTAGTACGGATCTTGCAACTAATGAAAAACTGTTTTTT. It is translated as CASSTDLATNEKLFF.